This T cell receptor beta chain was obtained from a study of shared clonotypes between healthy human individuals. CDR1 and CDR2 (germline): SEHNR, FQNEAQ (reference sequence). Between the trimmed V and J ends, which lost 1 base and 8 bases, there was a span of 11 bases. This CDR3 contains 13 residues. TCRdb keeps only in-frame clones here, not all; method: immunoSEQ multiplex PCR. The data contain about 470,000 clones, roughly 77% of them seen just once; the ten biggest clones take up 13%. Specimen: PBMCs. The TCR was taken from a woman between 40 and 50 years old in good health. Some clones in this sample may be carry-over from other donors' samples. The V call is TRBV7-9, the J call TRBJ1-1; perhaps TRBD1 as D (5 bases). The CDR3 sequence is CASSLGGHREAFF. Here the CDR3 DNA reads TGTGCCAGCAGCTTAGGTGGACACCGAGAAGCTTTCTTT.